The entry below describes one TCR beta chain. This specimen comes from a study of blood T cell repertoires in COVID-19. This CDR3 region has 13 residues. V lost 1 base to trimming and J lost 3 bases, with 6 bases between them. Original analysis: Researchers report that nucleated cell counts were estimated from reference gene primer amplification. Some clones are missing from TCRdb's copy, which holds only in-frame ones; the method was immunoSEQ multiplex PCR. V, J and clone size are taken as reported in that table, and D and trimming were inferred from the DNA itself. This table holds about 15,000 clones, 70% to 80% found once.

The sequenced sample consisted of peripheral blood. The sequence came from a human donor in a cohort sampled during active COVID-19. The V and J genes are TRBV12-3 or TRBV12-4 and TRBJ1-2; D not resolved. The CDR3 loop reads CASSLDRYYGYTF. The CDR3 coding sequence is TGTGCCAGCAGTTTAGACAGATACTATGGCTACACCTTC.